One sample yielded the 5 T cell receptor beta chains listed below, sequenced in a study of T cells after yellow fever vaccination. Each CDR3 protein gets one entry after TCRdb re-called the 5' RACE reads with MiXCR. The table shows about 400,000 distinct CDR3 sequences, with 11% occurring only once. The sample in question was PBMCs, obtained on the day of the first yellow fever vaccination. The receptors come from a man aged 18 to 30 who received the YFV17D yellow fever vaccine.

This chain links TRBV12-3 or TRBV12-4 with TRBJ2-7, with D tentatively TRBD1 (5 bases). V was clipped by 0 bases and J by 3 bases, with 18 bases between them. The CDR3 covers 17 residues. The CDR3 DNA is TGTGCCAGCAGTTTAGCTGGTGACAGATTTTTTCACTACGAGCAGTACTTC. The encoded protein is CASSLAGDRFFHYEQYF.

The V call is TRBV3-1, the J call TRBJ2-3, with TRBD2 matching over 12 bases. Germline CDR1 reads LGHDT; CDR2 reads YNNKEL (reference sequence). J was trimmed by 4 bases and V by 5 bases; bases with no gene match: 10. This CDR3 is 17 amino acids long. CDR3 coding DNA: TGTGCCAGCAGCGGCCACCTAGCGGGGGGGCCCGCAGATACGCAGTATTTT. Translation: CASSGHLAGGPADTQYF.

This clonotype was found many times. This chain links TRBV12-3 or TRBV12-4 with TRBJ1-3; D is unresolved. The CDR3 is 15 residues long. Trimming pared 8 bases from V and 0 bases from J, leaving 14 bases between. The CDR3 sequence: CASGLPSGSGNTIYF. The CDR3 region has the DNA TGTGCCAGCGGCCTTCCCTCAGGCTCTGGAAACACCATATATTTT.

This clonotype has more than one count but fewer than ten. The chain couples TRBV5-4 to TRBJ2-1; weak D call: TRBD2 (7 bases). V shed 2 bases and J shed 6 bases, with 12 bases lying between them. The CDR3 has 14 amino acids. The germline V gene has CDR1 SGHNT and CDR2 YYREEE (reference sequence). The chain's CDR3 is CASSFRGGLNEQFF. The DNA of the CDR3 is TGTGCCAGCAGCTTTAGGGGGGGCCTCAATGAGCAGTTCTTC.

The sample holds a few counts of this clonotype. CDR3 in amino acids: CASRRQTVATNEKLFF. CDR3 DNA sequence: TGTGCCAGCAGACGGCAGACAGTTGCAACTAATGAAAAACTGTTTTTT. The chain couples TRBV2 to TRBJ1-4, with a weak D call TRBD1 (5 bases). From germline, CDR1 is SNHLY and CDR2 FYNNEI. This CDR3 contains 16 residues. The V end lost 6 bases, the J end lost 0 bases, and 14 bases lay between the germline ends. The full variable domain, its missing parts supplied by reference TRBV2 and TRBJ1-4, is EPEVTQTPSHQVTQMGQEVILRCVPISNHLYFYWYRQILGQKVEFLVSFYNNEISEKSEIFDDQFSVERPDGSNFTLKIRSTKLEDSAMYFCASRRQTVATNEKLFFGSGTQLSVL.